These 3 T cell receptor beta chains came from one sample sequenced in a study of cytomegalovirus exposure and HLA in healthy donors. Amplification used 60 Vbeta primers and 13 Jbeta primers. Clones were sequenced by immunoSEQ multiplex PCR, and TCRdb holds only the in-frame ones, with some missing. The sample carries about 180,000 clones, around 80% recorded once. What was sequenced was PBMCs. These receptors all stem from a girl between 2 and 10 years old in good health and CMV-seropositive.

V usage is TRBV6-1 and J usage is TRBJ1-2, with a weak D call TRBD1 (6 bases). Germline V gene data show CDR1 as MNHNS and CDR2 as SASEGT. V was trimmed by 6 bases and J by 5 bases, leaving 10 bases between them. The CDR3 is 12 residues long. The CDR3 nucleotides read TGTGCCAGCAGCCCGGACAGTTATGGCTACACCTTC. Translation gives CASSPDSYGYTF.

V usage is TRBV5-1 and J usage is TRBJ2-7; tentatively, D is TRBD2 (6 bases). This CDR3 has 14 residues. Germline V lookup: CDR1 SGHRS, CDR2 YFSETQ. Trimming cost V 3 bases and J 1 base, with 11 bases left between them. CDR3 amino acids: CASSSLEGSYEQYF. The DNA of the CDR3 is TGCGCCAGCAGCTCGTTGGAGGGATCCTACGAGCAGTACTTC.

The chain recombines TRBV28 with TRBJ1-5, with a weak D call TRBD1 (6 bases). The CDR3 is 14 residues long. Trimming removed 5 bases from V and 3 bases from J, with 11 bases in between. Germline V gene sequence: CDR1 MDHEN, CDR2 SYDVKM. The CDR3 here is CASSPRDTNQPQHF. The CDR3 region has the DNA TGTGCCAGCAGTCCCCGGGACACCAATCAGCCCCAGCATTTT.